The 15 T cell receptor beta chains below all came from one sample that was sequenced in a study of cytomegalovirus exposure and HLA in healthy donors. The PCR contained 60 Vbeta and 13 Jbeta primers. The data were produced by immunoSEQ multiplex PCR, yet TCRdb's version contains in-frame clones alone and is incomplete. The sample consists of roughly 150,000 clones, about 80% of them appearing once. Material: PBMCs. These receptors were collected from a man aged 25 to 45 in good health and CMV-seronegative.

The gene calls are TRBV29-1 and TRBJ2-1; D is perhaps TRBD1 (5 bases). CDR3 length: 13 amino acids. CDR1 SQVTM and CDR2 ANQGSEA come from the germline V gene. V dropped 4 bases and J dropped 10 bases, with 17 bases sitting between them. The chain's CDR3 is CSVVYSGLREQFF. For the CDR3, the DNA is TGCAGCGTTGTGTATTCAGGGTTACGGGAGCAGTTCTTC.

This chain links TRBV15 with TRBJ1-1; D ambiguous. In germline, CDR1 is LNHNV, CDR2 YYDKDF (reference sequence). There are 18 residues in the CDR3. V lost 0 bases to trimming and J lost 1 base, with 18 bases between them. This CDR3 is CATSRDGFSRAGNTEAFF. The CDR3 region has the DNA TGTGCCACCAGCAGAGATGGTTTCTCGAGGGCAGGGAACACTGAAGCTTTCTTT.

The gene calls are TRBV11-3 and TRBJ2-3, with a possible D match to TRBD1 (5 bases). The CDR3 is 16 amino acids. Trimming pared 5 bases from V and 2 bases from J, leaving 17 bases between. The germline gives CDR1 SGHNT, CDR2 YENEEA. The CDR3 sequence: CASSPSFRQTTDTQYF. The CDR3 DNA reads as TGTGCCAGCAGCCCATCGTTCAGACAGACCACAGATACGCAGTATTTT.

V usage is TRBV7-2 and J usage is TRBJ2-1; 9 nucleotides match TRBD1. With 5 bases clipped from V and 0 bases from J, the junction kept 2 bases outside the gene matches. CDR3 length equals 15 residues. The germline V gene has CDR1 SGHTA and CDR2 FQGNSA. CDR3 sequence (DNA): TGTGCCAGCAGCCGGGACAGGGACTCCTACAATGAGCAGTTCTTC. Translation gives CASSRDRDSYNEQFF.

V usage is TRBV5-6 and J usage is TRBJ2-1, with no clear D. Germline-derived CDR1 and CDR2 are SGHDT and YYEEEE. Between the trimmed V and J ends, which lost 1 base and 3 bases, there was a span of 11 bases. The CDR3 is 15 amino acids. CDR3 sequence: CASSLSATFYNEQFF. DNA of the CDR3: TGTGCCAGCAGCTTGAGCGCCACCTTCTACAATGAGCAGTTCTTC.

This chain uses TRBV5-1 with TRBJ1-5, with D maybe TRBD1 (6 bases). The V gene's germline CDR1 is SGHRS and CDR2 YFSETQ. Trimming took off 0 bases at V and 5 bases at J, with 15 bases between the two ends. The CDR3 loop spans 16 amino acids. CDR3 bases: TGCGCCAGCAGCTTGGGGACAGCCAGCGGGGATCAGCCCCAGCATTTT. Protein: CASSLGTASGDQPQHF.

The chain joins TRBV19 to TRBJ1-1; D possibly corresponds to TRBD1 (6 bases). CDR1 and CDR2 from the germline V gene are LNHDA and SQIVND (reference sequence). Trimming pared 7 bases from V and 6 bases from J, leaving 12 bases between. The CDR3 is 12 residues long. Here the CDR3 reads CASNGEGAEAFF. In nucleotides, the CDR3 is TGTGCCAGTAATGGGGAGGGGGCTGAAGCTTTCTTT.

The sample holds a few counts of this clone. The rearrangement links TRBV28 to TRBJ1-5; D unresolved. Germline loops: CDR1 MDHEN, CDR2 SYDVKM. Trimming removed 6 bases at V and 6 bases at J, with 15 bases between. The CDR3 has 14 amino acids. Here the CDR3 reads CASSPVSGGQPQHF. DNA for the CDR3: TGTGCCAGCAGCCCTGTAAGCGGCGGTCAGCCCCAGCATTTT.

This clone was picked up a small number of times. This rearrangement joins TRBV6-6 to TRBJ2-7; 11 nucleotides line up with TRBD2. This CDR3 region has 12 residues. Trimming cost V 6 bases and J 5 bases; bases outside gene matches: 0. Per the germline V gene, CDR1 is MNHNY and CDR2 is SVGAGI (reference sequence). As DNA, the CDR3 is TGTGCCAGCAGGGGACTAGCGGACGAGCAGTACTTC. Protein product: CASRGLADEQYF.

The genes are TRBV28 and TRBJ2-4, with D tentatively TRBD2 (5 bases). The germline CDR1 and CDR2 sequences are MDHEN and SYDVKM. Trimming left V 6 bases short and J 9 bases short, with 18 bases between. The CDR3 length is 14 residues. CDR3 in DNA: TGTGCCAGCAGCTTCTGGACCGGGGAGATCATTCAGTACTTC. It encodes CASSFWTGEIIQYF.

This clone has only one observation. The chain carries TRBV9 and TRBJ2-7, with TRBD2 matching over 10 bases. V shed 0 bases, J shed 3 bases, and the junction held 6 bases outside the gene matches. CDR1 and CDR2 (germline): SGDLS, YYNGEE. The CDR3 sequence is 16 residues long. The CDR3 loop is CASSVGPLAGGYEQYF. The CDR3 DNA reads as TGTGCCAGCAGCGTAGGCCCTTTAGCGGGGGGCTACGAGCAGTACTTC. The whole variable domain, filled in from reference TRBV9 and TRBJ2-7, reads DSGVTQTPKHLITATGQRVTLRCSPRSGDLSVYWYQQSLDQGLQFLIQYYNGEERAKGNILERFSAQQFPDLHSELNLSSLELGDSALYFCASSVGPLAGGYEQYFGPGTRLTVT.

This clone was picked up a small number of times. V is TRBV5-4 and J is TRBJ1-4, with 9 positions matching TRBD1. Germline values: CDR1 SGHNT, CDR2 YYREEE (reference sequence). V was pared by 3 bases and J by 8 bases, with 8 bases of the junction left unmatched. The CDR3 contains 15 residues. The DNA of the CDR3 is TGTGCCAGCAGCTCGGGACAGGGCGGTGGGGAAAAACTGTTTTTT. Amino acid sequence: CASSSGQGGGEKLFF.

This clone was seen a handful of times. The gene calls are TRBV6-1 and TRBJ2-7; 9 positions agree with TRBD1. V lost 10 bases, J lost 6 bases, and 13 bases stayed unmatched. The CDR3 totals 14 residues. The V gene's germline CDR1 is MNHNS and CDR2 SASEGT. In DNA form, the CDR3 reads TGTGCCAACCTTACATTGACAGGGGGAGGCGAGCAGTACTTC. It codes for CANLTLTGGGEQYF.

The chain is built from TRBV21-1 and TRBJ2-7; the tabulated D call, TRBD2, remains unverified against the DNA. TRBV21-1 counts as a pseudogene. The CDR3 totals 16 residues. CDR3 in amino acids: CASSISGDRGPYEQYF. CDR3 DNA sequence: TGTGCCAGCTCAATTAGCGGGGACAGAGGCCCCTACGAGCAGTACTTC.

The chain recombines TRBV11-2 with TRBJ1-1, with unresolved D. V lost 5 bases to trimming and J lost 2 bases, with 6 bases between them. CDR1 is SGHAT and CDR2 is FQNNGV in the germline V gene. The CDR3 sequence is 12 residues long. The CDR3 nucleotides read TGTGCCAGCAGCCTACCAAACACTGAAGCTTTCTTT. Translation gives CASSLPNTEAFF.